This T cell receptor beta chain was sequenced during a study of blood T cell repertoires in COVID-19. About the research overall: The study drew acute and convalescent COVID-19 samples from the United States, Italy and Spain. PBMCs, B-cell-depleted T cells, or T cells provided the cDNA or gDNA that made up the material.

CDR3 length equals 11 residues. Germline CDR1 GTSNPN, CDR2 SVGIG (reference sequence). V shed 8 bases and J 8 bases; nucleotides not matched to a gene: 7. In the original analysis: By means of reference gene primer amplification, nucleated cell counts were estimated. The repertoire was sequenced with immunoSEQ multiplex PCR; TCRdb's copy has only in-frame clones and lacks some. V, J and clone size were drawn from that table, and D and trimming were deduced from the DNA. The sample shows 45,000 to 50,000 clones, 83% of them seen only once. Sequenced material: peripheral blood. J is TRBJ1-2 and V is TRBV30; 8 bases agree with TRBD1. The TCR sequence derives from an elderly man in a cohort sampled during active COVID-19. The CDR3 nucleotides are TGTGCCCGCGGACAGGGCAGAGGCTACACCTTC. Its protein product is CARGQGRGYTF.